A selection of T cell receptor beta chains follows, all from one sample in a study of cytomegalovirus exposure and HLA in healthy donors. Assay: immunoSEQ multiplex PCR; the TCRdb copy retains only in-frame clones and omits some. In the table there are fewer than 80,000 clones, roughly 71% of which are singletons. The sequenced sample consisted of PBMCs. The source of these receptors is a woman in her fifties or sixties in good health and CMV-seropositive. CDR3s include the opening cysteine and the closing phenylalanine or tryptophan. Fields, in order: V gene, clone size, J gene, D gene, CDR3 DNA, CDR3 protein. A D gene is named only where the DNA matches it firmly. Where a row states a size, it is once, few, many or the class of an expanded clone; other rows omit it.

TRBV7-3,-,TRBJ2-2,-,TGTGCCAGCAGCTTGAGTCAGGGATTTGGGGAGCTGTTTTTT,CASSLSQGFGELFF
TRBV20-1,-,TRBJ2-7,-,TGCAGTGCTAGTGCTCAGTACGAGCAGTACTTC,CSASAQYEQYF
TRBV2,-,TRBJ2-7,-,TGTGCCAGCCAGACAGCCTCCTCCTACGAGCAGTACTTC,CASQTASSYEQYF
TRBV28,once,TRBJ1-1,TRBD1,TGTGCCAGCAGTACAGGGGGTAGGAACACTGAAGCTTTCTTT,CASSTGGRNTEAFF
TRBV5-1,-,TRBJ1-3,-,TGCGCCAGCAGCTTGGGACTCTCTGGAAACACCATATATTTT,CASSLGLSGNTIYF
TRBV21-1,-,TRBJ2-7,-,TGTGCCAGCAGCGACCGGGACAGGGGCCACACCTACGAGCAGTACTTC,CASSDRDRGHTYEQYF
TRBV5-1,few,TRBJ1-1,-,TGCGCCAGCAGCTCCCGGGACACTGAAGCTTTCTTT,CASSSRDTEAFF
TRBV2,-,TRBJ1-1,TRBD1,TGTGCCAGCAGTCGAGGGGGCATGAACACTGAGGCTTTCTTT,CASSRGGMNTEAFF
TRBV6-5,-,TRBJ1-1,TRBD1,TGTGCCAGCAGTTCCGTCGGACAGGGAATGAACACTGAAGCTTTCTTT,CASSSVGQGMNTEAFF
TRBV7-3,-,TRBJ2-5,-,TGTGCCAGCAGCACTACAGGGTTAGAGACCCAGTACTTC,CASSTTGLETQYF
TRBV27,-,TRBJ1-5,TRBD1,TGTGCCAGCAGCAAACAGGGGTCAGGGAACCAGCCCCAGCATTTT,CASSKQGSGNQPQHF
TRBV10-3,-,TRBJ1-1,TRBD1,TGTGCCATCAGGGACAGGGTGGACACTGAAGCTTTCTTT,CAIRDRVDTEAFF
TRBV7-9,once,TRBJ2-7,-,TGTGCCAGCAGCTCAAACAGTGAAGGCTACGAGCAGTACTTC,CASSSNSEGYEQYF
TRBV5-1,-,TRBJ2-7,TRBD1,TGCGCCAGCAGCTTGGGGGACAGGTGGGGCTACGAGCAGTACTTC,CASSLGDRWGYEQYF
TRBV5-1,-,TRBJ1-2,TRBD1,TGCGCCAGCAGCTTGGAGGGGGGACAGGGGGCTGGAGGCTACACCTTC,CASSLEGGQGAGGYTF
TRBV5-1,-,TRBJ2-3,TRBD2,TGCGCCAGCAGCTTGGAGACTAGCGGGGGCACAGATACGCAGTATTTT,CASSLETSGGTDTQYF
TRBV30,-,TRBJ2-7,TRBD1,TGTGCCTGGACTACGGGACAGGGTTTGTACGAGCAGTACTTC,CAWTTGQGLYEQYF
TRBV6-1,few,TRBJ1-5,TRBD1,TGTGCCAGCACTAGACAGGGGGCCAATCAGCCCCAGCATTTT,CASTRQGANQPQHF
TRBV5-1,once,TRBJ2-7,-,TGCGCCAGCAGCTTGCAGTCGGCAGGGGCAGTATACGAGCAGTACTTC,CASSLQSAGAVYEQYF
TRBV15,few,TRBJ1-5,-,TGTGCAAACAGCAGAGGAGATAGCAATCAGCCCCAGCATTTT,CANSRGDSNQPQHF
TRBV6-1,few,TRBJ2-7,TRBD2,TGTGCCAGTACCGGGACTAGCGGGGCCAGAGGGCAGTACTTC,CASTGTSGARGQYF
TRBV6-1,-,TRBJ1-5,TRBD1,TGTGCCAGCAGTGCCCGGGACAGTCAGCCCCAGCATTTT,CASSARDSQPQHF
TRBV6-5,few,TRBJ2-1,TRBD2,TGTGCCAGCAGCCGCGGGACTAGCGGGACGACAAGGCAGTTCTTC,CASSRGTSGTTRQFF
TRBV18,-,TRBJ1-3,-,TGTGCCAGCAGTTACGACAGTGGGCACACCATATATTTT,CASSYDSGHTIYF
TRBV6-6,-,TRBJ2-1,TRBD2,TGTGCCAGCAGCGCGGCCCTAGCGGGAGGGGACAATGAGCAGTTCTTC,CASSAALAGGDNEQFF
TRBV25-1,-,TRBJ1-6,-,TGTGCCAGCAGTGATCCAAGACAGGACCACTATAATTCACCCCTCCACTTT,CASSDPRQDHYNSPLHF
TRBV5-1,-,TRBJ2-2,-,TGCGCCAGCAGCTTGCTACGAACGAACACCGGGGAGCTGTTTTTT,CASSLLRTNTGELFF
TRBV12-2,-,TRBJ1-1,-,TGTGCAAGTCTCAGGACAGGGGGGGACACTGAAGCTTTCTTT,CASLRTGGDTEAFF
TRBV18,-,TRBJ1-3,-,TGTGCCAGCTCCCAAAATCGACAGTTCGAATGGGACACCATATATTTT,CASSQNRQFEWDTIYF
TRBV25-1,-,TRBJ2-7,-,TGTGCCAGCAGCTTGGGCAGGGGAGACAACGAGCAGTACTTC,CASSLGRGDNEQYF
TRBV5-6,-,TRBJ2-3,TRBD1,TGTGCCAGCAGCAGCTTACAGGGGATGGGGACAGATACGCAGTATTTT,CASSSLQGMGTDTQYF
TRBV7-8,-,TRBJ1-5,-,TGTGCCAGCGGCGGCCCCGGTGGTCAGCCCCAGCATTTT,CASGGPGGQPQHF
TRBV4-2,-,TRBJ2-3,-,TGTGCCAGCAGCCAAGTCGGGGGGCGTACAGATACGCAGTATTTT,CASSQVGGRTDTQYF
TRBV11-3,-,TRBJ2-7,TRBD1,TGTGCCAGCACCCCGGGACAGGTCTCCTACGAGCAGTACTTC,CASTPGQVSYEQYF
TRBV19,-,TRBJ1-1,-,TGTGCCAGTAAAATTCAGGCGAACACTGAAGCTTTCTTT,CASKIQANTEAFF
TRBV4-1,-,TRBJ1-4,-,TGCGCCAGCAGCCTGACAACAACTAATGAAAAACTGTTTTTT,CASSLTTTNEKLFF
TRBV5-1,-,TRBJ2-1,TRBD1,TGCGCCAGCAGCTCCGGGACAGCTGCAATCAATGAGCAGTTCTTC,CASSSGTAAINEQFF
TRBV13,-,TRBJ2-7,-,TGTGCCAGCAGCTCCTCCGGGGGCGAGCAGTACTTC,CASSSSGGEQYF
TRBV6-6,-,TRBJ1-3,-,TGTGCCAGCGGTGCGGGGGGAAACACCATATATTTT,CASGAGGNTIYF
TRBV6-5,-,TRBJ1-6,TRBD1,TGTGCCAGCACCTTGGGGACAGATAATTCACCCCTCCACTTT,CASTLGTDNSPLHF
TRBV6-6,-,TRBJ1-2,TRBD1,TGTGCCAGCAGTAAGGACAGGGAACCTAACTATGGCTACACCTTC,CASSKDREPNYGYTF
TRBV2,-,TRBJ1-1,-,TGTGCCATCGGGGGGTTTGGGACTGAAGCTTTCTTT,CAIGGFGTEAFF
TRBV30,-,TRBJ2-3,-,TGTGCCTGGAGTGTACAGCTTCCACCAGATACGCAGTATTTT,CAWSVQLPPDTQYF